This passage covers 7 T cell receptor beta chains from one sample sequenced in a study of CD8+ T cells in alopecia areata. cDNA reverse transcribed from extracted RNA served as the sequencing template. Sequencing used immunoSEQ multiplex PCR; TCRdb keeps in-frame clones, though not all of them. Here the sample spans 200,000 or so clones, roughly 40% being singletons. Sample treatment: oral pan-JAK inhibitor, 5-10 mg twice daily. The specimen comprised CD4+ T cells sorted from blood, sampled between weeks 36 and 40, from a patient treated with tofacitinib. Receptors were obtained from a human donor with alopecia areata.

This clone has at least ten counts. The chain carries TRBV7-2 and TRBJ2-1, with TRBD2 matching over 7 bases. CDR3 length: 15 amino acids. J gave up 8 bases and V 1 base, and 8 bases lay outside the gene matches. Germline CDR1 and CDR2: SGHTA and FQGNSA. In DNA, the CDR3 is TGTGCCAGCAGCTTAGGCGGCCCCAGCGGGGATGAGCAGTTCTTC. Amino acids: CASSLGGPSGDEQFF.

The rearrangement uses TRBV6-5 and TRBJ2-5; D is perhaps TRBD1 (6 bases). Germline V CDR1 and CDR2: MNHEY, SVGAGI. Trimming took off 4 bases at V and 4 bases at J, with 10 bases between the two ends. The CDR3 spans 13 residues. The DNA for the CDR3 is TGTGCCAGCAGTTCGGACAGTAGAGAGACCCAGTACTTC. It translates to CASSSDSRETQYF.

V gene TRBV11-2 combines with J gene TRBJ2-1; D unresolved. Germline V gene sequence: CDR1 SGHAT, CDR2 FQNNGV. The V gene lost 1 base and the J gene lost 14 bases, with 9 bases spanning the gap. This CDR3 contains 11 residues. Written as DNA, the CDR3 is TGTGCCAGCAGCTTAGGCCTAGTGGAGTTCTTC. Its translation: CASSLGLVEFF. Looking up the rest from reference TRBV11-2 and TRBJ2-1 gives the full variable domain: EAGVAQSPRYKIIEKRQSVAFWCNPISGHATLYWYQQILGQGPKLLIQFQNNGVVDDSQLPKDRFSAERLKGVDSTLKIQPAKLEDSAVYLCASSLGLVEFFGPGTRLTVL.

This rearrangement joins TRBV27 to TRBJ2-7; 9 bases agree with TRBD1. Germline CDR1 and CDR2: MNHEY and SMNVEV (reference sequence). The J segment lost 1 base and the V segment lost 7 bases, leaving 8 bases of the junction unmatched. There are 15 residues in the CDR3. CDR3 in amino acids: CASIDRDRESYEQYF. CDR3 coding DNA: TGTGCCAGCATAGACCGGGACAGGGAATCCTACGAGCAGTACTTC.

The genes are TRBV5-1 and TRBJ2-7; tentative D call: TRBD1 (5 bases). CDR1 and CDR2 from the germline V gene are SGHRS and YFSETQ. V shed 0 bases and J shed 4 bases, with 11 bases lying between them. CDR3 length: 14 amino acids. CDR3 protein: CASSLEAGRYEQYF. The CDR3 region has the DNA TGCGCCAGCAGCTTGGAGGCAGGGCGATACGAGCAGTACTTC.

The chain carries TRBV4-1 and TRBJ1-3, with D hard to call. The CDR3 is 16 amino acids. Looked up from germline, CDR1 is MGHRA and CDR2 is YSYEKL. V shed 4 bases and J shed 0 bases, with 13 bases lying between them. CDR3 loop: CASSPPIVSSGNTIYF. CDR3 in DNA: TGCGCCAGCAGCCCCCCGATTGTCAGCTCTGGAAACACCATATATTTT.

The CDR3 DNA follows: TGTGCCAGCTCACTGGGACAGGGAGGCTACGAGCAGTACTTC. It specifies CASSLGQGGYEQYF. The gene calls are TRBV18 and TRBJ2-7, with 9 nucleotides matching TRBD1. This CDR3 region has 14 residues. Germline assignment: CDR1 KGHSH and CDR2 LQKENI. J lost 3 bases, V lost 4 bases, and 4 bases had no gene match.